This T cell receptor beta chain was observed in a study of cytomegalovirus exposure and HLA in healthy donors. Worth noting for this clone: This specimen includes other DNA sequences encoding the same CDR3.

60 Vbeta and 13 Jbeta primers were used in PCR. Assay: immunoSEQ multiplex PCR; the TCRdb copy retains only in-frame clones and omits some. In the table there are under 150,000 clones, about four fifths of which are singletons. Source material: PBMCs. The receptor was derived from a male donor in good health and CMV-seronegative.

The CDR3 nucleotides are TGTGCCAGCAGCCTAGGGGGCCCTACCTACGAGCAGTACTTC. Translating it yields CASSLGGPTYEQYF. The chain links TRBV7-9 to TRBJ2-7, with TRBD1 identical over 7 bases. V shed 5 bases and J 2 bases; nucleotides not matched to a gene: 6. The CDR3 loop spans 14 amino acids. The V gene's germline CDR1 is SEHNR and CDR2 FQNEAQ (reference sequence).